This T cell receptor (beta chain) was captured by sequencing in a study of CD4 T cells in relation to SARS-CoV-2 and coronaviruses. As for the study in general: After roughly 11 days of antigen culture, PBMC TCR beta CDR3s were sequenced.

Naive and memory CD4+ T cells were separated from cryopreserved PBMCs. The table came from immunoSEQ multiplex PCR; TCRdb's copy has only in-frame clones and leaves some out. The data contain 30,000 to 40,000 clones, 77% of them singletons. As regards this clone: Its antigen remains unidentified.

The source of this sequence is an adult with COVID-19. The sequencing input was memory CD4+ T cells from PBMCs, cultured in vitro.

This chain's CDR3 is CASSARTGLGETQYF. CDR3 DNA: TGTGCCAGCAGTGCGAGGACAGGGCTGGGGGAGACCCAGTACTTC. The chain uses TRBV25-1 and TRBJ2-5, with 8 bases fitting TRBD1. The CDR3 contains 15 residues. Losses at the gene ends were 4 bases for V and 5 bases for J; bases not matched to a gene: 9. Germline CDR1 and CDR2: MGHDK and SYGVNS.